This T cell receptor beta chain was recorded in a study of T-cell reconstitution after alpha-beta-depleted transplantation in children. Study-wide results and limits: For some patients, TCRbeta diversity was high at day 60 because of recipient T cells and thymic progenitors that survived. Reportedly, alpha-beta T cells present about two months post-transplant originated from several hundred expanded clones of graft origin. A year post-transplant, T-cell counts and diversity derived mostly from newly produced T cells.

The length of the CDR3 is 16 residues. The trim removed 3 bases at V and 7 bases at J, leaving 7 bases unmatched. Germline lookup yields CDR1 MGHRA and CDR2 YSYEKL. Unique molecular identifiers were incorporated during preparation of the TCRbeta library. TCRdb re-called the PCR reads with MiXCR, one entry per CDR3 protein. The sample consists of tens of thousands of distinct CDR3 sequences, roughly 4.9% of them appearing once. This clonotype was detected ten times or more. The antigen remains undetermined. The chain has TRBV4-1 and TRBJ2-5, with TRBD2 identical over 14 bases. The sequence was collected from a boy under two years old who had a stem cell transplant for acute myeloid leukemia, so the T cells may come from the graft donor. Sample: PBMCs, mostly from graft donor cells, taken 180 days after TCRalphabeta/CD19-depleted stem cell transplant. The CDR3 DNA sequence: TGCGCCAGCAGCCAGGGACTAGCGGGGGACACTCGGACCCAGTACTTC. Protein sequence: CASSQGLAGDTRTQYF.